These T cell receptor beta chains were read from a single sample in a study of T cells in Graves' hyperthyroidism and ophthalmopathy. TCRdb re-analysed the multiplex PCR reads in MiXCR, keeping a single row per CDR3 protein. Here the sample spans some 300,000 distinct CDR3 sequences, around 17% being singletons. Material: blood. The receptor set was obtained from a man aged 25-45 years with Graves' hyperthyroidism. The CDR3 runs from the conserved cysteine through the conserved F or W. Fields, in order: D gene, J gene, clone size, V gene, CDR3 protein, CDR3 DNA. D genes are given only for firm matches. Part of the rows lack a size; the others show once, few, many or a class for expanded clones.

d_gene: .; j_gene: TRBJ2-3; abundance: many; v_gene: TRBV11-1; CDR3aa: CASSLGGDADTQYF; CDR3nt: TGTGCCAGCAGCTTAGGCGGGGATGCAGATACGCAGTATTTT
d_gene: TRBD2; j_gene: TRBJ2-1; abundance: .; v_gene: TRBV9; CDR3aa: CASSVGTSGSDEQFF; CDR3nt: TGTGCCAGCAGCGTTGGGACTAGCGGGAGTGACGAGCAGTTCTTC
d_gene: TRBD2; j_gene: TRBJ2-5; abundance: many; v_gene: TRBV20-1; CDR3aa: CSALLGTTKETQYF; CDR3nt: TGCAGTGCTCTGCTCGGGACTACCAAAGAGACCCAGTACTTC
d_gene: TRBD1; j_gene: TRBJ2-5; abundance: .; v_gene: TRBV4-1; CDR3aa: CASSQPGGRGETQYF; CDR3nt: TGCGCCAGCAGCCAACCAGGGGGCAGGGGAGAGACCCAGTACTTC
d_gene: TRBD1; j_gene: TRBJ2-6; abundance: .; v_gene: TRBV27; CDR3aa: CASSLDRVSGANVLTF; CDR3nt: TGTGCCAGCAGTTTAGACAGGGTTTCTGGGGCCAACGTCCTGACTTTC
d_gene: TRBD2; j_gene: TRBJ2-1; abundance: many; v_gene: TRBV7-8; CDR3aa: CASSSTVPTLSSGRASNEQFF; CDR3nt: TGTGCCAGCAGCTCAACCGTCCCAACACTCTCTAGCGGGAGGGCCAGTAATGAGCAGTTCTTC
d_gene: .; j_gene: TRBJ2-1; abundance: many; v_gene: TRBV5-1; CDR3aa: CASTQIQGRGEQFF; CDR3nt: TGCGCCAGCACCCAGATTCAGGGTCGCGGCGAGCAGTTCTTC
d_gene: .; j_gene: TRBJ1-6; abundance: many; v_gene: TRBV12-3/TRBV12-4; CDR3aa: CASSLRAGRSPLHF; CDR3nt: TGTGCCAGCAGTTTAAGAGCAGGGCGTTCACCCCTCCACTTT
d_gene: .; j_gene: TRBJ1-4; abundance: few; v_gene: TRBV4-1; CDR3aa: CASSQGRSALTTNEKLFF; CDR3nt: TGCGCCAGCAGCCAAGGGAGGAGCGCGCTTACAACTAATGAAAAACTGTTTTTT
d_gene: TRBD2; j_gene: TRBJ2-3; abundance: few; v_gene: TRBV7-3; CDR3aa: CASSPRGLAGGTDTQYF; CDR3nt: TGTGCCAGCAGCCCCAGAGGGCTAGCGGGAGGCACAGATACGCAGTATTTT
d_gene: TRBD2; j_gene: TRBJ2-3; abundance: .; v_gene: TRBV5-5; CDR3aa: CASSRLADSTDTQYF; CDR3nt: TGTGCCAGCAGTCGACTAGCGGACAGCACAGATACGCAGTATTTT
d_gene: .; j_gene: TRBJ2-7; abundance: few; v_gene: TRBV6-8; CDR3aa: CASSWALTRRSYEQYF; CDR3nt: TGTGCCAGCAGTTGGGCCTTAACTCGCCGCTCCTACGAGCAGTACTTC
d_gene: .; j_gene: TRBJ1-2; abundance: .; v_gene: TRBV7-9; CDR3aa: CASSFMGGREVYGYTF; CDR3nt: TGTGCCAGCAGCTTCATGGGGGGCCGGGAAGTCTATGGCTACACCTTC
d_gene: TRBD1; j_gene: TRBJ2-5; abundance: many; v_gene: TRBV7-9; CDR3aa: CASSLVGQGETQYF; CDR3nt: TGTGCCAGCAGCTTAGTCGGACAGGGGGAGACCCAGTACTTC
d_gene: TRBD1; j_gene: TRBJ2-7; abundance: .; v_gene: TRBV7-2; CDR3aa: CASSPRTGTGLYEQYF; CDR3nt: TGTGCCAGCAGCCCCCGGACCGGGACAGGGCTCTACGAGCAGTACTTC
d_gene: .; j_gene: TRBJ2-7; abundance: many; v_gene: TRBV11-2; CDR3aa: CASSSGTWELNTYEQYF; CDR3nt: TGTGCCAGCAGCTCGGGAACGTGGGAACTAAACACCTACGAGCAGTACTTC
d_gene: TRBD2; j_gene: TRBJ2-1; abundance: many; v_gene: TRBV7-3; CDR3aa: CASSPTSGRSYNEQFF; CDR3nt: TGTGCCAGCAGCCCGACTAGCGGGAGGAGCTACAATGAGCAGTTCTTC
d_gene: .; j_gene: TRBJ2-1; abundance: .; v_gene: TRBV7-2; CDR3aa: CASSLDSDEQFF; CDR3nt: TGTGCCAGCAGCTTAGATTCAGATGAGCAGTTCTTC
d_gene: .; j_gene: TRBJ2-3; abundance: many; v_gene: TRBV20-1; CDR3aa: CSAATLGADTQYF; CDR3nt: TGCAGTGCGGCAACCCTGGGGGCAGATACGCAGTATTTT
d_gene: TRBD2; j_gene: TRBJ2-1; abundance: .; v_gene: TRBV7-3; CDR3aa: CASSRTGTRFHEQFF; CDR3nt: TGTGCCAGCAGCCGTACCGGGACTAGGTTCCATGAGCAGTTCTTC
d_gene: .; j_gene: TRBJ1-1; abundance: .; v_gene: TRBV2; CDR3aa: CASSFEGGTEAFF; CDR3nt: TGTGCCAGCAGTTTCGAAGGAGGCACTGAAGCTTTCTTT
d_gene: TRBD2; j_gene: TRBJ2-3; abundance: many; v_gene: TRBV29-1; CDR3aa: CSVTSGRGISQYF; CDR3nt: TGCAGCGTCACTTCCGGGAGGGGTATTTCGCAGTATTTT
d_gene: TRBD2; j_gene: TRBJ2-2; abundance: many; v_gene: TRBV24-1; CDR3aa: CATSDLTSGTSGSTGELFF; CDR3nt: TGTGCCACCAGTGATCTGACGTCCGGGACTAGCGGGTCCACCGGGGAGCTGTTTTTT
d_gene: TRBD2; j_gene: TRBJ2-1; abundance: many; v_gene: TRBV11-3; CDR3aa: CASSKAGVAYNEQFF; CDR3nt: TGTGCCAGCAGTAAAGCGGGAGTAGCCTACAATGAGCAGTTCTTC
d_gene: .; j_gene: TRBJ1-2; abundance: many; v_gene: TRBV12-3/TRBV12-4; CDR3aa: CASSSTRNGGYTF; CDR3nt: TGTGCCAGCAGTTCTACACGAAACGGGGGCTACACCTTC